Sequencing of this TCR beta chain was carried out in a study of radiation and T cells in renal cell carcinoma. Treatment denoted: treatment-naive control, cytoreductive nephrectomy. CDR3 length: 13 amino acids. Trimming cost V 0 bases and J 9 bases, with 9 bases left between them. The germline gives CDR1 ENHRY, CDR2 SYGVKD. This clone showed up many times. Its antigen is unknown. Clones were read by immunoSEQ multiplex PCR, and TCRdb kept only the in-frame ones, dropping some. The profile covers 24,000 or so clones, with approximately 54% appearing a single time and 20% to 25% taken by the ten largest. Findings of the study overall: Irradiated tumors had higher TCR clonality than control tumors.

The TCR originated in a human donor with renal cell carcinoma. Specimen: tumor tissue, collected from a patient whose treatment was nephrectomy without radiotherapy. The chain combines TRBV10-3 with TRBJ1-5, with a weak D call TRBD1 (5 bases). The CDR3 is CAISESRGGPQHF. The CDR3 DNA reads as TGTGCCATCAGTGAGTCGCGTGGGGGGCCCCAGCATTTT.